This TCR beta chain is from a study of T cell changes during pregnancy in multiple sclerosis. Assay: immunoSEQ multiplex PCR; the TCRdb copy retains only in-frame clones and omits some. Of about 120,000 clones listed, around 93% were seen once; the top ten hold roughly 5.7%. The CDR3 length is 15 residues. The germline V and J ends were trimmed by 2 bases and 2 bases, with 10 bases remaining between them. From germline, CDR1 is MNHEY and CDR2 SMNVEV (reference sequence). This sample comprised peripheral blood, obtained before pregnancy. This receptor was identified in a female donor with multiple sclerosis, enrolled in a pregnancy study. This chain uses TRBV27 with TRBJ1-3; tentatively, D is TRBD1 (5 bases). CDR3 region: CASSLTAGTGNTIYF. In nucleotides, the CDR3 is TGTGCCAGCAGTTTAACAGCAGGGACTGGAAACACCATATATTTT.